This entry lists 19 T cell receptor beta chains sequenced from one sample in a study of Ad26.COV2.S vaccination and SARS-CoV-2 variants. Using immunoSEQ multiplex PCR, the repertoire was profiled, and TCRdb retains in-frame clones only, with some absent. Counted here are some 39,000 clones, about 80% occurring once; the ten biggest clones make up about 45%. The sample in question was peripheral blood, obtained after recovery from COVID-19. The receptors were gathered from a human donor who had recovered from COVID-19.

About this clone: One end of the junction is discordant with germline, which a read error may explain. The chain recombines TRBV6-2 or TRBV6-3 with TRBJ2-7; 10 nucleotides agree with TRBD1. The CDR3 totals 14 residues. Per the germline V gene, CDR1 is MNHEY and CDR2 is SVGEGT. CDR3 nucleotide sequence: TGTGCCAGCAGTCAAAGCGGGACTTCGGGACAGGGGAGTTTC. This encodes CASSQSGTSGQGSF.

The gene calls are TRBV5-1 and TRBJ1-4; 8 nucleotides line up with TRBD1. Unmatched junction bases numbered 7, after V lost 0 bases and J lost 6 bases. CDR1 is SGHRS and CDR2 is YFSETQ in the germline V gene. The CDR3 totals 16 residues. CDR3 region: CASSLAAPGQDEKLFF. CDR3 in DNA: TGCGCCAGCAGCTTGGCAGCTCCGGGACAGGATGAAAAACTGTTTTTT.

The V and J genes are TRBV30 and TRBJ1-1; D ambiguous. The CDR3 runs 14 residues. Germline values: CDR1 GTSNPN, CDR2 SVGIG (reference sequence). Trimming stripped 2 bases from V and 5 bases from J, with 15 bases between. The CDR3 sequence: CAWSKEGMMTEAFF. In nucleotides, the CDR3 is TGTGCCTGGAGTAAGGAGGGTATGATGACTGAAGCTTTCTTT.

The V call is TRBV18, the J call TRBJ2-5; TRBD1 might be the D (6 bases). The germline CDR1 and CDR2 sequences are KGHSH and LQKENI. CDR3 length: 11 residues. Deletions cut 6 bases from V and 5 bases from J, with 7 bases between. As DNA, the CDR3 is TGTGCCAGCTCCACAGGGGAGACCCAGTACTTC. It yields the protein CASSTGETQYF.

The CDR3 nucleotides read TGCGCCAGCAGTGAGTCGAGCCAGGGAAGGTGGACTGAAGCTTTCTTT. Its protein is CASSESSQGRWTEAFF. The chain combines TRBV10-1 with TRBJ1-1, with D possibly being TRBD1 (5 bases). Per germline, CDR1 WNHNN and CDR2 SYGVQD (reference sequence). The V end was cut by 0 bases, the J end by 5 bases, with 16 bases between. This CDR3 spans 16 amino acids.

This chain uses TRBV9 with TRBJ1-1; D gene ambiguous. The V gene lost 0 bases and the J gene lost 0 bases, with 9 bases spanning the gap. This CDR3 spans 15 amino acids. Germline assignment: CDR1 SGDLS and CDR2 YYNGEE. In DNA form, the CDR3 reads TGTGCCAGCAGCGTAGCTCCCCACATGAACACTGAAGCTTTCTTT. Its protein is CASSVAPHMNTEAFF.

V is TRBV19 and J is TRBJ1-1, with a tentative D call TRBD1 (6 bases). Trimming left V 6 bases short and J 1 base short, with 15 bases between. The germline gives CDR1 LNHDA, CDR2 SQIVND (reference sequence). This CDR3 spans 15 amino acids. DNA of the CDR3: TGTGCCAGTAGGAACTCCGGGACACCGAACACTGAAGCTTTCTTT. Amino acid sequence: CASRNSGTPNTEAFF.

This chain uses TRBV3-1 (or the pseudogene TRBV3-2) with TRBJ1-1, with D maybe TRBD1 (6 bases). Per the germline V gene, CDR1 is LGHDT and CDR2 is YNNKEL (reference sequence). The CDR3 length is 16 residues. V was clipped by 2 bases and J by 1 base, with 14 bases between them. CDR3 amino acids: CASSQYRVLGNTEAFF. The CDR3, as DNA: TGTGCCAGCAGCCAATACAGGGTCCTGGGGAACACTGAAGCTTTCTTT.

The chain joins TRBV5-6 to TRBJ2-4; 9 positions match TRBD2. V was pared by 4 bases and J by 2 bases, with 4 bases of the junction left unmatched. This CDR3 region has 15 residues. Germline lookup yields CDR1 SGHDT and CDR2 YYEEEE. The CDR3 sequence is CASSLSGSTKNIQYF. The DNA of the CDR3 is TGTGCCAGCAGCCTTAGCGGGAGTACCAAAAACATTCAGTACTTC.

This chain joins TRBV28 and TRBJ2-5; 10 positions match TRBD1. The CDR3 is 16 amino acids. Germline V gives CDR1 MDHEN, CDR2 SYDVKM. The V segment lost 7 bases and the J segment 1 base; nucleotides outside the gene matches: 9. In DNA, the CDR3 is TGTGCCAGCACCCTACCGGGACAGGGGTCCCAAGAGACCCAGTACTTC. Amino acid sequence: CASTLPGQGSQETQYF.

The chain employs TRBV6-1 and TRBJ1-5; no reliable D call. Looked up from germline, CDR1 is MNHNS and CDR2 is SASEGT. This CDR3 has 16 amino acids. V was shortened by 1 base and J by 0 bases, with 10 bases between the two germline ends. In nucleotides, the CDR3 is TGTGCCAGCAGTGAAGGGACGGCCCATAGCAATCAGCCCCAGCATTTT. Amino acid sequence: CASSEGTAHSNQPQHF.

V gene TRBV10-2 combines with J gene TRBJ2-2, with 9 positions matching TRBD2. Trimming took 2 bases from V and 9 from J; bases not matched to a gene: 16. The V gene's germline CDR1 is WSHSY and CDR2 SAAADI. The CDR3 sequence is 18 residues long. The CDR3 sequence: CASSEEILAGPRARELFF. For the CDR3, the DNA is TGCGCCAGCAGTGAGGAAATTCTAGCGGGACCCAGGGCCAGGGAGCTGTTTTTT.

This rearrangement joins TRBV27 to TRBJ2-1, with 9 positions matching TRBD2. The germline V gene encodes CDR1 MNHEY and CDR2 SMNVEV (reference sequence). The CDR3 is 13 residues long. Trimming cost V 6 bases and J 6 bases; bases outside gene matches: 3. Here the CDR3 reads CASSQLAGNEQFF. DNA of the CDR3: TGTGCCAGCAGCCAACTAGCGGGCAATGAGCAGTTCTTC.

This sequence joins TRBV4-1 and TRBJ1-5; D is unresolved. CDR1 MGHRA and CDR2 YSYEKL come from the germline V gene. This CDR3 is built from 13 residues. Trimming stripped 0 bases from V and 5 bases from J, with 5 bases between. The CDR3 sequence: CASSQERDQPQHF. The CDR3 coding sequence is TGCGCCAGCAGCCAAGAGAGGGATCAGCCCCAGCATTTT.

The chain employs TRBV6-5 and TRBJ2-1; 15 bases are shared with TRBD2. Germline V gene sequence: CDR1 MNHEY, CDR2 SVGAGI. The CDR3 covers 15 residues. After removal of 4 bases from V and 7 bases from J, the junction contained 2 bases not matched to a gene. CDR3 region: CASSWGTSGRNEQFF. In nucleotides, the CDR3 is TGTGCCAGCAGTTGGGGGACTAGCGGGAGGAATGAGCAGTTCTTC.

V usage is TRBV27 and J usage is TRBJ2-4; D is possibly TRBD2 (6 bases). CDR1 and CDR2 (germline): MNHEY, SMNVEV (reference sequence). With 3 bases removed from V and 5 bases from J, the gap between germline ends came to 14 bases. The CDR3 has 15 residues. In DNA, the CDR3 is TGTGCCAGCAGTTTTGAGTTCGGGGGTCAAAACATTCAGTACTTC. Its protein product is CASSFEFGGQNIQYF.

V is TRBV7-2 and J is TRBJ1-1; 7 nucleotides match TRBD1. The CDR3 loop spans 14 amino acids. CDR1 SGHTA and CDR2 FQGNSA come from the germline V gene. V was pared by 6 bases and J by 5 bases, with 9 bases of the junction left unmatched. CDR3 protein: CASSPQGGLTEAFF. The CDR3 nucleotides read TGTGCCAGCAGTCCACAAGGGGGCCTGACTGAAGCTTTCTTT. Full variable domain (outside the CDR3, taken from reference TRBV7-2 and TRBJ1-1): GAGVSQSPSNKVTEKGKDVELRCDPISGHTALYWYRQSLGQGLEFLIYFQGNSAPDKSGLPSDRFSAERTGGSVSTLTIQRTQQEDSAVYLCASSPQGGLTEAFFGQGTRLTVV.

The chain uses TRBV15 and TRBJ2-7; TRBD1 or TRBD2 may be the D gene (5 bases each). Trimming removed 0 bases from V and 5 bases from J, with 14 bases in between. Germline lookup yields CDR1 LNHNV and CDR2 YYDKDF (reference sequence). This CDR3 comprises 15 residues. The CDR3 DNA follows: TGTGCCACCAGCAGAGATTCCAGGGTCGGGAACGAGCAGTACTTC. Encoded protein: CATSRDSRVGNEQYF.

The V gene is TRBV5-1, the J gene TRBJ1-3, with D hard to call. This CDR3 comprises 16 residues. The V and J ends lost 0 bases and 0 bases respectively, with 10 bases between them. Germline assignment: CDR1 SGHRS and CDR2 YFSETQ. The CDR3 is CASSLDTAGSGNTIYF. For the CDR3, the DNA is TGCGCCAGCAGCTTGGACACGGCGGGCTCTGGAAACACCATATATTTT.